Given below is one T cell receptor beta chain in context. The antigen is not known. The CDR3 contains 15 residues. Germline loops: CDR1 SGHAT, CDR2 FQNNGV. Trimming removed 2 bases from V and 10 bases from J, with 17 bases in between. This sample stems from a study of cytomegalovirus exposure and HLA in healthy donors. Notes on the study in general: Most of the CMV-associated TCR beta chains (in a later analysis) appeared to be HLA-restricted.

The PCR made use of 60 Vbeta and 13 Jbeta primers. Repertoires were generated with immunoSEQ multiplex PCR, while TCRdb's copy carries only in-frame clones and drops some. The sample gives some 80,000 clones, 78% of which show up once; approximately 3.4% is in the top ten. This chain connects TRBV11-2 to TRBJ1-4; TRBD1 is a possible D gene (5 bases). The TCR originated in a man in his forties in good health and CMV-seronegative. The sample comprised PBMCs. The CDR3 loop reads CASSLNQGGNGKLFF. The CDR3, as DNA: TGTGCCAGCAGCTTAAATCAGGGAGGGAACGGAAAACTGTTTTTT.